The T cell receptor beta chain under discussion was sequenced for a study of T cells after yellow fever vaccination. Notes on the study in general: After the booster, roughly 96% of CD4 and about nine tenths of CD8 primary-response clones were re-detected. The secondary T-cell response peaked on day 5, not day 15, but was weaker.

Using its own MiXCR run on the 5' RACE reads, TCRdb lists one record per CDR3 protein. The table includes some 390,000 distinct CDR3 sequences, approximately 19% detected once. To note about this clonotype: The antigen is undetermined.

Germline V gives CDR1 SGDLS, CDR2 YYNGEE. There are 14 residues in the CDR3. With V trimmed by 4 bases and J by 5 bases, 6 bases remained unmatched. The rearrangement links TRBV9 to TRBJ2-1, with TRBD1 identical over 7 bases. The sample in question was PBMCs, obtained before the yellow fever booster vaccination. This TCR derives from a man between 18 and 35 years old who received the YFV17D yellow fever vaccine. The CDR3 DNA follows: TGTGCCAGCAGCCAAGACAGGGTTCACAATGAGCAGTTCTTC. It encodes CASSQDRVHNEQFF.